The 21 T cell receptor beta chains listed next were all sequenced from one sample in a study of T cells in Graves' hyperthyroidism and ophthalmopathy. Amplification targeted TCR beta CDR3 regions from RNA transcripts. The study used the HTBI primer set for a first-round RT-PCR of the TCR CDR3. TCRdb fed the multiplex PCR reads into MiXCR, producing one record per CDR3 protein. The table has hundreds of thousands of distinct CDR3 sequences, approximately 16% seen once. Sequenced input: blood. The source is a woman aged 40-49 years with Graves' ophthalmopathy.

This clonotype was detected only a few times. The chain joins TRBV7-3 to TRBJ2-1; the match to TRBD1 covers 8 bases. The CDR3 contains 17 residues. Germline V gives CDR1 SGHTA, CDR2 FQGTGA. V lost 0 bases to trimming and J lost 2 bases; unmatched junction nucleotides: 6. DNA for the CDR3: TGTGCCAGCAGCTTAACGGGGGCAGGGGGCACCTACAATGAGCAGTTCTTC. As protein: CASSLTGAGGTYNEQFF.

The CDR3 reads CASSLKVSNTEAFF. The CDR3 bases are TGTGCCAGCAGTTTAAAGGTGTCGAACACTGAAGCTTTCTTT. The V gene is TRBV27, the J gene TRBJ1-1; D not certain. The germline gives CDR1 MNHEY, CDR2 SMNVEV (reference sequence). This CDR3 is built from 14 residues. Trimming pared 2 bases from V and 1 base from J, leaving 8 bases between.

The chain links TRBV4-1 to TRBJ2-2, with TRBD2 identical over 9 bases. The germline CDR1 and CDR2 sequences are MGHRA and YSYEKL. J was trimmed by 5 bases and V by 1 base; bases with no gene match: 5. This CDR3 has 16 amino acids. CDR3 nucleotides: TGCGCCAGCAGCCAAGGCGGACTAGCGATTACCGGGGAGCTGTTTTTT. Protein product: CASSQGGLAITGELFF.

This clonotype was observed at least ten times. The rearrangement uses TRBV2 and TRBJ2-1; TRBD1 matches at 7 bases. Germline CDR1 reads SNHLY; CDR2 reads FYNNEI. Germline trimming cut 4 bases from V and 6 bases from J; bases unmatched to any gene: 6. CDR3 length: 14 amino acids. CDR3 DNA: TGTGCCAGCAGTGTCGGGACAGCCATCAATGAGCAGTTCTTC. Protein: CASSVGTAINEQFF. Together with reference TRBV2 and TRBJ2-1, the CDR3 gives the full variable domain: EPEVTQTPSHQVTQMGQEVILRCVPISNHLYFYWYRQILGQKVEFLVSFYNNEISEKSEIFDDQFSVERPDGSNFTLKIRSTKLEDSAMYFCASSVGTAINEQFFGPGTRLTVL.

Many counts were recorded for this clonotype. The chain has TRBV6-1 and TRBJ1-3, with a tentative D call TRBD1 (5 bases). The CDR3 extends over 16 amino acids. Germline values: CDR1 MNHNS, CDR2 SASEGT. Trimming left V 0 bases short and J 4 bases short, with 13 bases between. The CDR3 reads CASSEAGGTPGNTIYF. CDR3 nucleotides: TGTGCCAGCAGTGAAGCGGGAGGGACTCCGGGAAACACCATATATTTT.

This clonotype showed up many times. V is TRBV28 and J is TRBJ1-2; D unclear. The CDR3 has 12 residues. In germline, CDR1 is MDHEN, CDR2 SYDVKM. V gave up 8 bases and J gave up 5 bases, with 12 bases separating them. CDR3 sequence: CASQIGAYGYTF. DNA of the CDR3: TGTGCCAGCCAAATCGGAGCGTATGGCTACACCTTC.

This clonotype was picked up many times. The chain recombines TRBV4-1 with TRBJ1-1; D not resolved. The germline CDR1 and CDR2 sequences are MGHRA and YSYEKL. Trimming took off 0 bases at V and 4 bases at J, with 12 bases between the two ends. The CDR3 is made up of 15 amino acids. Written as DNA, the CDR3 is TGCGCCAGCAGCCAAGAAGAGCTCAGAAGCACTGAAGCTTTCTTT. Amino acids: CASSQEELRSTEAFF.

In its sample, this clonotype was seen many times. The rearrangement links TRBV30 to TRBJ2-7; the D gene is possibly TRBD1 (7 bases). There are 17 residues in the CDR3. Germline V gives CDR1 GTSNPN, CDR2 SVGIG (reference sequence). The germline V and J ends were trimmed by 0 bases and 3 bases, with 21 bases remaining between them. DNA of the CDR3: TGTGCCTGGAGTGTGGGCGGGACAGTTCGCACCCTCTACGAGCAGTACTTC. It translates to CAWSVGGTVRTLYEQYF.

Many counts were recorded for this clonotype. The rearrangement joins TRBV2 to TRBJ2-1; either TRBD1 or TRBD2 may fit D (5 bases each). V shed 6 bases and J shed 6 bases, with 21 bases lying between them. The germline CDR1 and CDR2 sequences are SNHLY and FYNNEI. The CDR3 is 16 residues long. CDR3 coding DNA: TGTGCCAGCAGCCAGACAACGCCCGGGACGGTCAATGAGCAGTTCTTC. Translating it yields CASSQTTPGTVNEQFF.

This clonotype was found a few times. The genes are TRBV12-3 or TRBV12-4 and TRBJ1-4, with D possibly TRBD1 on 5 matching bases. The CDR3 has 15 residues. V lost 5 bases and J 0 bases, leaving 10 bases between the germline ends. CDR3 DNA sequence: TGTGCCAGCAGTCCACAGGATGCAACTAATGAAAAACTGTTTTTT. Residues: CASSPQDATNEKLFF.

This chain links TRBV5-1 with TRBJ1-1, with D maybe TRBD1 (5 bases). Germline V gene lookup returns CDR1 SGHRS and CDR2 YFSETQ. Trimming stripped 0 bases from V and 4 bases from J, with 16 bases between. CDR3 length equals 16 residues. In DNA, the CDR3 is TGCGCCAGCAGCTTGGCGGGTTCGGGGGGATTCACTGAAGCTTTCTTT. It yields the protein CASSLAGSGGFTEAFF.

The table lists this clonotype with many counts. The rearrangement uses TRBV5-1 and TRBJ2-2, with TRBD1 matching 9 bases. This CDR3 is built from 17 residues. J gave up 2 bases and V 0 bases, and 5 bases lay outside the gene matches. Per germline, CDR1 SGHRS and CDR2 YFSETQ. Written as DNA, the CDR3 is TGCGCCAGCAGCTTGGCCAGGGACAGGGTAAACACCGGGGAGCTGTTTTTT. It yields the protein CASSLARDRVNTGELFF. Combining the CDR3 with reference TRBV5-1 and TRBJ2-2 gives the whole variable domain KAGVTQTPRYLIKTRGQQVTLSCSPISGHRSVSWYQQTPGQGLQFLFEYFSETQRNKGNFPGRFSGRQFSNSRSEMNVSTLELGDSALYLCASSLARDRVNTGELFFGEGSRLTVL.

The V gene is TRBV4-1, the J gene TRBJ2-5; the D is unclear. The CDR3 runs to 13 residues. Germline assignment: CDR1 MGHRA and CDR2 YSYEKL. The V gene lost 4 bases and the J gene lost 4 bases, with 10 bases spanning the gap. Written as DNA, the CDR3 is TGCGCCAGCAGCCTTCCTAGTGGAGAGACCCAGTACTTC. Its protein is CASSLPSGETQYF.

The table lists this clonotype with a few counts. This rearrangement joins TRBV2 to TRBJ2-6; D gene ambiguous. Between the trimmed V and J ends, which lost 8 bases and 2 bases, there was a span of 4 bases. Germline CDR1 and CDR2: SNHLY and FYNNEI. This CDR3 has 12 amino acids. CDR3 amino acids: CASHAGANVLTF. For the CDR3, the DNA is TGTGCCAGCCATGCTGGGGCCAACGTCCTGACTTTC.

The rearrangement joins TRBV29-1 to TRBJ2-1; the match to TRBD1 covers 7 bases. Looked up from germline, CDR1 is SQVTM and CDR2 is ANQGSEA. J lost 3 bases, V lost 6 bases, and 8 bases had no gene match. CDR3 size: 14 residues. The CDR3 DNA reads TGCAGCGTAAAGATCCGGGACAGCTACAATGAGCAGTTCTTC. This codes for CSVKIRDSYNEQFF.

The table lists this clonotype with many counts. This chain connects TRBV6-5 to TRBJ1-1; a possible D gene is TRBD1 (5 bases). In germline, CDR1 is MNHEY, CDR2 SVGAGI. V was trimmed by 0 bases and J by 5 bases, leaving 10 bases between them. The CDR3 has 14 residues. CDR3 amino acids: CASSYSARETEAFF. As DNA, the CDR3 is TGTGCCAGCAGTTACTCTGCCAGGGAAACTGAAGCTTTCTTT.

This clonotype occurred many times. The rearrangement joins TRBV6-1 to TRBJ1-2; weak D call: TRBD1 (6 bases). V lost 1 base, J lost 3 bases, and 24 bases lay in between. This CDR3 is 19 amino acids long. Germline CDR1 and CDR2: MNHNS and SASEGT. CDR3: CASSEVRLIQGRVDYGYTF. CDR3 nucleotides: TGTGCCAGCAGTGAAGTCCGATTGATACAGGGACGGGTCGACTATGGCTACACCTTC.

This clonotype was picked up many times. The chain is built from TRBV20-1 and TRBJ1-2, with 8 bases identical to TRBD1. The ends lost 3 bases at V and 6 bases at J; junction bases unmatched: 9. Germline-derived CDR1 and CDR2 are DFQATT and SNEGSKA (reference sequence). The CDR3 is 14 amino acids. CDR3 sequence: CSASRAGGPDGYTF. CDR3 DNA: TGCAGTGCTAGCCGGGCAGGGGGCCCTGATGGCTACACCTTC.

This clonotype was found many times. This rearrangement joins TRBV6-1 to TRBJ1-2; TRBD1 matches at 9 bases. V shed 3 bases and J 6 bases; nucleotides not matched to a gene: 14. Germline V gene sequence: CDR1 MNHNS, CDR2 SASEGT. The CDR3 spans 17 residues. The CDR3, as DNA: TGTGCCAGCAGTGACCCGGCAAAGACAGGGGGATTTGATGGCTACACCTTC. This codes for CASSDPAKTGGFDGYTF.

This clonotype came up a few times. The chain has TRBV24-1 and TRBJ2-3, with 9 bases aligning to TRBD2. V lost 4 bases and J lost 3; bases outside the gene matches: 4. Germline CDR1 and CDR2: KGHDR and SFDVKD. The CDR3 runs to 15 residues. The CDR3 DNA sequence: TGTGCCACCAGTGACCGGACTAGCGTAACAGATACGCAGTATTTT. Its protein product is CATSDRTSVTDTQYF.

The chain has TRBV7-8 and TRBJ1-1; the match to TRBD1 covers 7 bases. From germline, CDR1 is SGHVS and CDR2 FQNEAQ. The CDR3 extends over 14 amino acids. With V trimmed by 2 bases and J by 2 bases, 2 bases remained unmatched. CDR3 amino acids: CASSLHRGNTEAFF. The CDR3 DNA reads TGTGCCAGCAGCTTACACAGGGGTAACACTGAAGCTTTCTTT.